The TCR beta chain under discussion was sequenced for a study of cytomegalovirus exposure and HLA in healthy donors. Study-wide background: There were fewer than 500 genotyped donors. Of these, roughly 80% fell in the genetic ancestry cluster associated with self-reported Caucasian donors. Study-level results: TCR beta chains numbering 164 were designated cytomegalovirus-associated.

Amplification used 60 Vbeta primers and 13 Jbeta primers. The method was immunoSEQ multiplex PCR; TCRdb's version includes in-frame clones alone and lacks a portion of them. The data contain under 200,000 clones, about four fifths of them singletons. The germline CDR1 and CDR2 sequences are SGHRS and YFSETQ. The CDR3 has 14 amino acids. J lost 5 bases, V lost 0 bases, and 2 bases had no gene match. About this clone itself: The antigen remains unidentified.

The clonotype comes from a male donor in good health and CMV-seropositive. Input material: PBMCs. The chain employs TRBV5-1 and TRBJ2-7; 10 bases match TRBD2. CDR3 residues: CASSLASGSHEQYF. Here the CDR3 DNA reads TGCGCCAGCAGCTTGGCTAGCGGGAGTCACGAGCAGTACTTC. Filled out from reference TRBV5-1 and TRBJ2-7, the complete variable domain reads KAGVTQTPRYLIKTRGQQVTLSCSPISGHRSVSWYQQTPGQGLQFLFEYFSETQRNKGNFPGRFSGRQFSNSRSEMNVSTLELGDSALYLCASSLASGSHEQYFGPGTRLTVT.